This T cell receptor (beta chain) was retrieved from a study of T cells after yellow fever vaccination. Study overall: Fractions of limited cellularity were prepared by means of SMART-Seq v4 Ultra Low Input.

Study-wide results and caveats: The secondary response was weaker, and its peak arrived faster, on day 5 versus 15. A large majority of primary-vaccination clones showed up again after the booster (roughly 95% CD4, around 90% CD8).

TCR cDNA was made by 5'RACE template switching, adding a universal primer site and UMIs. MiXCR, run by TCRdb on the 5' RACE reads, gives a single entry per CDR3 protein. The sample consists of roughly 260,000 distinct CDR3 sequences, 10% to 15% of them appearing once. This clonotype was seen a few times. No antigen is known for it. One junction end does not reproduce the germline sequence, and a read error may be involved. Sequences were derived from CD4+ T cells sorted from PBMCs, sampled 45 days after the yellow fever booster vaccination. The receptor's source is a man younger than 40 who received the YFV17D yellow fever vaccine.

DNA of the CDR3: TGTGCCAGCAGTTACTCGAAGGGACAGGGGTGCTTC. It encodes CASSYSKGQGCF. The rearrangement uses TRBV6-2 or TRBV6-3 and TRBJ2-7; 10 bases map to TRBD1. There are 12 residues in the CDR3. The germline gives CDR1 MNHEY, CDR2 SVGEGT.